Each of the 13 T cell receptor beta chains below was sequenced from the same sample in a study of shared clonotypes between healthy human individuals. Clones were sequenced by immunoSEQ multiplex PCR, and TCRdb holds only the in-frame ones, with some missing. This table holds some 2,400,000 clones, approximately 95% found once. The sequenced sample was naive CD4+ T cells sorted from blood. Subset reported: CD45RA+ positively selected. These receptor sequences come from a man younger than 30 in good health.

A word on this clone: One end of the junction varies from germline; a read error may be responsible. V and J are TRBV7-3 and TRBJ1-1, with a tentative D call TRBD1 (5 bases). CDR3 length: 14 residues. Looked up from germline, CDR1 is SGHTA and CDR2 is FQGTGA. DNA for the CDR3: TGTGCCAGCAGCTTAACGTCGGGGGGAAGGCAAGTTATCTTT. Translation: CASSLTSGGRQVIF. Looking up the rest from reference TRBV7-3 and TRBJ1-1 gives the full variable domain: GAGVSQTPSNKVTEKGKYVELRCDPISGHTALYWYRQSLGQGPEFLIYFQGTGAADDSGLPNDRFFAVRPEGSVSTLKIQRTERGDSAVYLCASSLTSGGRQVIFGQGTRLTVV.

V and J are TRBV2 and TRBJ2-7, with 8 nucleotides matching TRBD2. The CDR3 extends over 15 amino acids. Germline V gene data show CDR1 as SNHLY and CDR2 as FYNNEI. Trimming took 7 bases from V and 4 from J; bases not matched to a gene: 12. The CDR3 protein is CASTLNSGAAYEQYF. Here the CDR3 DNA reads TGTGCCAGCACACTAAATAGCGGGGCAGCTTACGAGCAGTACTTC.

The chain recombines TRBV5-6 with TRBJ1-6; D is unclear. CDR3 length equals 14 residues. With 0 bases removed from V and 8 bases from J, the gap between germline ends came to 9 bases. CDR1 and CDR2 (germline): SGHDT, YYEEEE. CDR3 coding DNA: TGTGCCAGCAGCTTGGCCATCGGGGATTCACCCCTCCACTTT. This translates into CASSLAIGDSPLHF.

The CDR3, as DNA: TGTGCCAGCAGCTTCTCGACAGGGGGGCAACCCTCACCCCTCCACTTT. Its protein product is CASSFSTGGQPSPLHF. The rearrangement joins TRBV5-4 to TRBJ1-6, with 9 bases matching TRBD1. The CDR3 totals 16 residues. CDR1 and CDR2 (germline): SGHNT, YYREEE (reference sequence). The V gene end was trimmed by 2 bases and the J gene end by 10 bases; junction bases not matched to a gene: 10.

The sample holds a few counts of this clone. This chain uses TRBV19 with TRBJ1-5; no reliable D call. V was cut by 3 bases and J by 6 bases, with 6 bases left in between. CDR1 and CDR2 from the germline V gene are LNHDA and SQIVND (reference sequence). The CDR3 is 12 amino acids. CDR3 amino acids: CASSIAFQPQHF. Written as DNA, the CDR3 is TGTGCCAGTAGTATCGCGTTTCAGCCCCAGCATTTT.

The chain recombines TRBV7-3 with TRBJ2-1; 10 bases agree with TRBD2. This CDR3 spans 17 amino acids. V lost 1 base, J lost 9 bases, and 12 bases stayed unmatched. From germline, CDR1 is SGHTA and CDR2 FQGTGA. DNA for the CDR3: TGTGCCAGCAGCTTAATCCCCCCCAGCGGGGGGGCAGGTGAGCAGTTCTTC. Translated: CASSLIPPSGGAGEQFF.

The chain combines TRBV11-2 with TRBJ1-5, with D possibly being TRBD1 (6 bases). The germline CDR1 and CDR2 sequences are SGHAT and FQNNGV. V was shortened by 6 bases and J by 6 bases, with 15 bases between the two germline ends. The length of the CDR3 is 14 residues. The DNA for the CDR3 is TGTGCCAGCAGTCACTCAGGGGATAGTCAGCCCCAGCATTTT. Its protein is CASSHSGDSQPQHF. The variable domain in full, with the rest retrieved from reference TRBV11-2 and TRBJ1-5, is EAGVAQSPRYKIIEKRQSVAFWCNPISGHATLYWYQQILGQGPKLLIQFQNNGVVDDSQLPKDRFSAERLKGVDSTLKIQPAKLEDSAVYLCASSHSGDSQPQHFGDGTRLSIL.

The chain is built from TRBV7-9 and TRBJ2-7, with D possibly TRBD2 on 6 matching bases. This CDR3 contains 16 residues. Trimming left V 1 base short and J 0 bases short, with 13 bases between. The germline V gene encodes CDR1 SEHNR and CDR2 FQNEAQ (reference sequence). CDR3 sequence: CASSLVAGRGSYEQYF. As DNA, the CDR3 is TGTGCCAGCAGCTTAGTGGCGGGAAGGGGCTCCTACGAGCAGTACTTC.

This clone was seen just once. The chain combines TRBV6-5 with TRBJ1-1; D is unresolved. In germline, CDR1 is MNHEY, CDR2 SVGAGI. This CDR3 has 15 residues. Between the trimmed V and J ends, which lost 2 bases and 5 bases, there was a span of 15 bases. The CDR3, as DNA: TGTGCCAGCAGTTACCACCAGCGGTCGGGGACTGAAGCTTTCTTT. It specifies CASSYHQRSGTEAFF.

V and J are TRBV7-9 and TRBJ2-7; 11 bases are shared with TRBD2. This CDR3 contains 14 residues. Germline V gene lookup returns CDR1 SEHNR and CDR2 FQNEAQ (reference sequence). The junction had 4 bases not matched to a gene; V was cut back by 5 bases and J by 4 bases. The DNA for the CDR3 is TGTGCCAGCAGCCGACTAGCGGGACAATACGAGCAGTACTTC. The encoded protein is CASSRLAGQYEQYF.

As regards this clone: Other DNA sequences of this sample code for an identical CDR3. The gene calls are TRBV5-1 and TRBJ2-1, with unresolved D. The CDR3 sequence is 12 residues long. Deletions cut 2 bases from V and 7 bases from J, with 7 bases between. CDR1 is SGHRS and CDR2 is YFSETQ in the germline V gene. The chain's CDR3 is CASSLGLNEQFF. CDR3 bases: TGCGCCAGCAGCTTAGGCTTGAATGAGCAGTTCTTC.

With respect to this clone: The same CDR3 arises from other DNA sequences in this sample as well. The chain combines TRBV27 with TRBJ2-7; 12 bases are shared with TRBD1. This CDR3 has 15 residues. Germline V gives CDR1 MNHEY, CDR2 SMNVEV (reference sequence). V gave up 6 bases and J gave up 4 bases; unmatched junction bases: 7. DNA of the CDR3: TGTGCCAGCAGATACCGGGACAGGGGGCTGTACGAGCAGTACTTC. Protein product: CASRYRDRGLYEQYF.

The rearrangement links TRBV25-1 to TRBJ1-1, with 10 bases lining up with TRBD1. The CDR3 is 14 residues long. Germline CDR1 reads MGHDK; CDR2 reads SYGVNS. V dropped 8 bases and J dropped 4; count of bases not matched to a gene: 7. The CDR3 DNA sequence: TGTGCCAGCTCCAGGGGGACAGGGGCCACTGAAGCTTTCTTT. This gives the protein CASSRGTGATEAFF.